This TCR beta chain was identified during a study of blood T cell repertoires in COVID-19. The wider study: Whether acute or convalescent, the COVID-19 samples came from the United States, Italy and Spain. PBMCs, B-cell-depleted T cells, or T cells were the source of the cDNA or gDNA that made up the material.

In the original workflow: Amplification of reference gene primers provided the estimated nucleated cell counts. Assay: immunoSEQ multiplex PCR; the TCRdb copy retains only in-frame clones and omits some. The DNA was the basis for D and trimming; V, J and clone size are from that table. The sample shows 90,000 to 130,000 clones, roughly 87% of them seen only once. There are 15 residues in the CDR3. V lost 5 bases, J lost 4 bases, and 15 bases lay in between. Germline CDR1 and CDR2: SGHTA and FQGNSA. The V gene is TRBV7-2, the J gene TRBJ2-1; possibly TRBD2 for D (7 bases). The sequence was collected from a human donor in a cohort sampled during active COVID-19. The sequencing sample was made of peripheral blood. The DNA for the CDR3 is TGTGCCAGCAGCATAGGAGGGGGGGATTACAATGAGCAGTTCTTC. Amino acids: CASSIGGGDYNEQFF.